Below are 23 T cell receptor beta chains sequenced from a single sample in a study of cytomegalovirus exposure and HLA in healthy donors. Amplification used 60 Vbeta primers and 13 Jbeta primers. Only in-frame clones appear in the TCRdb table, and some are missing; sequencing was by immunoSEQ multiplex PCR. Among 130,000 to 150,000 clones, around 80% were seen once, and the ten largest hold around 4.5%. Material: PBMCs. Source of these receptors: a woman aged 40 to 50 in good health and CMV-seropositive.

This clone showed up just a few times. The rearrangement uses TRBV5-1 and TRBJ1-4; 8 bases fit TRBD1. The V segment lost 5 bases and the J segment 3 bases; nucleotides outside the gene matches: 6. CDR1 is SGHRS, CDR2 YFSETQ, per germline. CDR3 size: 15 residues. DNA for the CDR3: TGCGCCAGCAGACCAACAGGGGGGCCTAATGAAAAACTGTTTTTT. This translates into CASRPTGGPNEKLFF.

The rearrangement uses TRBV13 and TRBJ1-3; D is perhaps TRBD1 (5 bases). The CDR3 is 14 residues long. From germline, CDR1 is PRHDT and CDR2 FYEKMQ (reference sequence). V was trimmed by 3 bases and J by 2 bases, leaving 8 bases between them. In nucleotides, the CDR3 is TGTGCCAGCAGCTTTGGCAGGGCTGGAAACACCATATATTTT. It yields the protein CASSFGRAGNTIYF.

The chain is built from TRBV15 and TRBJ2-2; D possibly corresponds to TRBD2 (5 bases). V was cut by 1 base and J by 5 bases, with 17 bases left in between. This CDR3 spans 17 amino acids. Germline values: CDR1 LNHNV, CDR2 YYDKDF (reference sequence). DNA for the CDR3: TGTGCCACCAGCAGAGCTTTTTGGGAGCCCCTAACCGGGGAGCTGTTTTTT. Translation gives CATSRAFWEPLTGELFF. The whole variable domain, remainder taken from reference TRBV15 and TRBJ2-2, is DAMVIQNPRYQVTQFGKPVTLSCSQTLNHNVMYWYQQKSSQAPKLLFHYYDKDFNNEADTPDNFQSRRPNTSFCFLDIRSPGLGDTAMYLCATSRAFWEPLTGELFFGEGSRLTVL.

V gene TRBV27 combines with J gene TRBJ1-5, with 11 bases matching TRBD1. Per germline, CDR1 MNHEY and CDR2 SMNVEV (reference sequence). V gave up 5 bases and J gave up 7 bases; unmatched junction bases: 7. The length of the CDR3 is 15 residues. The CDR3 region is CASSLGTGGGQPQHF. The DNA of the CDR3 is TGTGCCAGCAGTCTCGGGACAGGGGGTGGCCAGCCCCAGCATTTT.

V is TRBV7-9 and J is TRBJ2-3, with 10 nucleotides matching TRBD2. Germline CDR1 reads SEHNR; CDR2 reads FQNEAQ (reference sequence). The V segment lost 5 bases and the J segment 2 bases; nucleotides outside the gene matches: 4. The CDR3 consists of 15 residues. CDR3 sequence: CASSQSGGATDTQYF. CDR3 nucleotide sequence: TGTGCCAGCAGCCAGAGCGGGGGGGCCACAGATACGCAGTATTTT.

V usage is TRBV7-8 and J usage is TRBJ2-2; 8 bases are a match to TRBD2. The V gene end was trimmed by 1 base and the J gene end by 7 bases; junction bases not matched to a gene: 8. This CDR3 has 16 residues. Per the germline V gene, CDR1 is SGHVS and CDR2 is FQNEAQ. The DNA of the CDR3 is TGTGCCAGCAGCTTAGTCCAGCGGGGGATTAGCGGGGAGCTGTTTTTT. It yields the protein CASSLVQRGISGELFF.

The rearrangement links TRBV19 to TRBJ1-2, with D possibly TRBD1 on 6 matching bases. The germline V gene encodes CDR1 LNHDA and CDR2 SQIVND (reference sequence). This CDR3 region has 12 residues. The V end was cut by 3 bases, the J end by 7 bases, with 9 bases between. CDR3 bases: TGTGCCAGTAGTATCAGGGGCGCTGGCTACACCTTC. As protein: CASSIRGAGYTF.

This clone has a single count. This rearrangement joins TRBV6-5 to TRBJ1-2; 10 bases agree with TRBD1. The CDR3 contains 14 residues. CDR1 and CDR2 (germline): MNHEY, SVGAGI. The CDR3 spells CASGRDRGHYGYTF. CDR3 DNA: TGTGCGTCTGGGCGGGACAGGGGTCACTATGGCTACACCTTC.

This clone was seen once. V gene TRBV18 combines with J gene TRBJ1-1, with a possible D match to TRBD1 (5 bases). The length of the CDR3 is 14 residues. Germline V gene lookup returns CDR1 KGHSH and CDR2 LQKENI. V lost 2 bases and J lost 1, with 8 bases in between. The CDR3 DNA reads TGTGCCAGCTCACCATTGCAGGGGAACACTGAAGCTTTCTTT. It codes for CASSPLQGNTEAFF.

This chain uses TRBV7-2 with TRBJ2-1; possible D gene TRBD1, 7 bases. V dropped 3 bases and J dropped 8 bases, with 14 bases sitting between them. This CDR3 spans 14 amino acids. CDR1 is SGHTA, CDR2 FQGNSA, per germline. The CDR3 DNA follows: TGTGCCAGCAGCTTGAGTTCCAGGGGGGATGAGCAGTTCTTC. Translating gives CASSLSSRGDEQFF.

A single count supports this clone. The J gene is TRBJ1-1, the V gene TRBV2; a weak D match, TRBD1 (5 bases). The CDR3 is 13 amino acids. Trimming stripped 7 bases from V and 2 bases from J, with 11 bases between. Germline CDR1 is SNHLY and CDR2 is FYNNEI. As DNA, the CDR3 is TGTGCCAGCAAACGCGGGGGTAACACTGAAGCTTTCTTT. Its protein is CASKRGGNTEAFF.

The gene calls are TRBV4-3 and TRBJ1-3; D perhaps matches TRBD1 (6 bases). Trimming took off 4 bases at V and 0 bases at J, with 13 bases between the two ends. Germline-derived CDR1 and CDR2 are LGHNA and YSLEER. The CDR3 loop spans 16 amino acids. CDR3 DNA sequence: TGCGCCAGCAGCCGAGACAGGCTCCGCTCTGGAAACACCATATATTTT. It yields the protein CASSRDRLRSGNTIYF.

The CDR3 here is CAWSVGGSRNEQFF. CDR3 bases: TGTGCCTGGAGTGTGGGGGGGAGTAGGAATGAGCAGTTCTTC. The chain employs TRBV30 and TRBJ2-1, with 7 bases aligning to TRBD2. J gave up 7 bases and V 0 bases, and 6 bases lay outside the gene matches. The germline CDR1 and CDR2 sequences are GTSNPN and SVGIG (reference sequence). This CDR3 region has 14 residues.

CDR3 sequence (DNA): TGTGCCAGCAGTGAATTAGGGACACCCGTTTACAATGAGCAGTTCTTC. Translation gives CASSELGTPVYNEQFF. The rearrangement links TRBV6-1 to TRBJ2-1; tentatively, D is TRBD1 (6 bases). Trimming shortened V by 2 bases and J by 4 bases, and 15 bases separated the two germline ends. This CDR3 is built from 16 residues. CDR1 and CDR2 from the germline V gene are MNHNS and SASEGT.

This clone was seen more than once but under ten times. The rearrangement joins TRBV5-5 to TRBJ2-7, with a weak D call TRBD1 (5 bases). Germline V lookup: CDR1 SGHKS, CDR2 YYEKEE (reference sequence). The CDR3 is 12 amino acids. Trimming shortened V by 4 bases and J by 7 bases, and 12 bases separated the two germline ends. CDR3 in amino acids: CASSINRIEQYF. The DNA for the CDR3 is TGTGCCAGCAGCATAAACAGGATAGAGCAGTACTTC. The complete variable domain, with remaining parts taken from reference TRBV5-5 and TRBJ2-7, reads DAGVTQSPTHLIKTRGQQVTLRCSPISGHKSVSWYQQVLGQGPQFIFQYYEKEERGRGNFPDRFSARQFPNYSSELNVNALLLGDSALYLCASSINRIEQYFGPGTRLTVT.

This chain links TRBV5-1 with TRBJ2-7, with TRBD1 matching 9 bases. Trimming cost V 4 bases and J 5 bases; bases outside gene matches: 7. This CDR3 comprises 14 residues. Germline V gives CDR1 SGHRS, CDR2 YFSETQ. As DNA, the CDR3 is TGCGCCAGCAGCACGAGGACAGGGGAAGACGAGCAGTACTTC. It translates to CASSTRTGEDEQYF.

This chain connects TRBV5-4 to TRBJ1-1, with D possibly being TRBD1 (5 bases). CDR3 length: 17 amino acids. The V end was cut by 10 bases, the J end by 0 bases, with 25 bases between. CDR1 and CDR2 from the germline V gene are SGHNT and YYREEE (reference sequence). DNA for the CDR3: TGTGCCTCCTCAGGATATGGAAGGGACTTCATGAACACTGAAGCTTTCTTT. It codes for CASSGYGRDFMNTEAFF.

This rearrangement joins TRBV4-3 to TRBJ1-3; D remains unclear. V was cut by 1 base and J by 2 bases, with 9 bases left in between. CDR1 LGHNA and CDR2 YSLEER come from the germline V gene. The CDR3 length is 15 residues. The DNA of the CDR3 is TGCGCCAGCAGCCAAGGGTATTCAGCTGGAAACACCATATATTTT. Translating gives CASSQGYSAGNTIYF.

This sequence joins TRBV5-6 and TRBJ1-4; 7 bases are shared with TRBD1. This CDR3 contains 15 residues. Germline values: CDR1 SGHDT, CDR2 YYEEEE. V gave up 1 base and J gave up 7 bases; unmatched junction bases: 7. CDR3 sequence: CASSLYRGGGEKLFF. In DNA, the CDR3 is TGTGCCAGCAGCTTGTACAGGGGAGGAGGTGAAAAACTGTTTTTT.

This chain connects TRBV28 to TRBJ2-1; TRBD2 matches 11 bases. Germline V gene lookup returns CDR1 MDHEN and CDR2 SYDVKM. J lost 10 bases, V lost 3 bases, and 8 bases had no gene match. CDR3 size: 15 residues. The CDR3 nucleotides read TGTGCCAGCAGTTTTATCAGTAGCGGGGGGGCAGAGCAGTTCTTC. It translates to CASSFISSGGAEQFF.

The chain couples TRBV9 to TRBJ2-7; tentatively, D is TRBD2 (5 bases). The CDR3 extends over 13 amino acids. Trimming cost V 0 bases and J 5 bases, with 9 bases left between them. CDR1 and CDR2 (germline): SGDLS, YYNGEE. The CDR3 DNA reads TGTGCCAGCAGCGTAGACTCCGGGAACGAGCAGTACTTC. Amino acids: CASSVDSGNEQYF.

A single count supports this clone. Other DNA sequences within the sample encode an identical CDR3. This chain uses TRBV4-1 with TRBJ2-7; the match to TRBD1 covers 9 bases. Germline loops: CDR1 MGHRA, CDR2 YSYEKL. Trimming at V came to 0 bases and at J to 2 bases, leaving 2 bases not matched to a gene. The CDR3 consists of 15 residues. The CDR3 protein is CASSQDTGGPYEQYF. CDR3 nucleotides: TGCGCCAGCAGCCAAGACACAGGGGGCCCCTACGAGCAGTACTTC.

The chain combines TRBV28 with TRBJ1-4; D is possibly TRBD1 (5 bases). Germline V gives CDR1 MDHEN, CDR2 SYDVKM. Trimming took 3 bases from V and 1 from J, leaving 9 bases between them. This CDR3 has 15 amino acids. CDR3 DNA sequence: TGTGCCAGCAGTTTGCCAGGGATAACTAATGAAAAACTGTTTTTT. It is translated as CASSLPGITNEKLFF.